This T cell receptor (beta chain) is drawn from a study of cytotoxic CD8 clonotypes in ibrutinib-treated CLL. Study-level points and caveats: Before falling back toward baseline at progression, clonality had risen at the time of ibrutinib response.

Only in-frame clones appear in the TCRdb table, and some are missing; sequencing was by immunoSEQ multiplex PCR. The sample carries fewer than 50,000 clones, about 72% recorded once. TCR beta library input comprised around 2.1 micrograms of genomic DNA from cryopreserved PBMCs. The germline CDR1 and CDR2 sequences are SGHNT and YYREEE (reference sequence). This CDR3 region has 16 residues. V shed 0 bases, J shed 5 bases, and the junction held 6 bases outside the gene matches. On this clone itself: The antigen remains unidentified.

V usage is TRBV5-4 and J usage is TRBJ2-2, with TRBD2 identical over 8 bases. The receptor's source is a human donor with chronic lymphocytic leukemia. Here the sequenced sample was PBMCs, taken after 12 months of ibrutinib treatment. CDR3 nucleotide sequence: TGTGCCAGCAGCTTGGGGGGTCGGGAGGGGACCGGGGAGCTGTTTTTT. It specifies CASSLGGREGTGELFF.